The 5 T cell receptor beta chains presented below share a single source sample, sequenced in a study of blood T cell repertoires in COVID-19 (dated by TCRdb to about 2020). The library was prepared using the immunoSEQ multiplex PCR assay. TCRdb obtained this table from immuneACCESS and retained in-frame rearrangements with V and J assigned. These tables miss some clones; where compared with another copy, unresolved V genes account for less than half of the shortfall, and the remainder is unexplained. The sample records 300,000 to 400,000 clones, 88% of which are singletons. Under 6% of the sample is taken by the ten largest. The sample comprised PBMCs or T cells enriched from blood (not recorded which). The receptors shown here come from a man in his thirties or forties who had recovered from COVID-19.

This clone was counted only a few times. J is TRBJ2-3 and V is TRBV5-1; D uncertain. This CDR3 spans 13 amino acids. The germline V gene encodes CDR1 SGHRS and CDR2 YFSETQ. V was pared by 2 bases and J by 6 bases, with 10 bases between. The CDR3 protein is CASSLPLGDTQYF. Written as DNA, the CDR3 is TGCGCCAGCAGCTTACCCCTAGGTGATACGCAGTATTTT.

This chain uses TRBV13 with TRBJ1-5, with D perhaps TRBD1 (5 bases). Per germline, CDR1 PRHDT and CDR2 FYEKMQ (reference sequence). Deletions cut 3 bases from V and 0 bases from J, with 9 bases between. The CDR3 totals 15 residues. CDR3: CASSLGGYSNQPQHF. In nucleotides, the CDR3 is TGTGCCAGCAGCTTGGGGGGGTATAGCAATCAGCCCCAGCATTTT.

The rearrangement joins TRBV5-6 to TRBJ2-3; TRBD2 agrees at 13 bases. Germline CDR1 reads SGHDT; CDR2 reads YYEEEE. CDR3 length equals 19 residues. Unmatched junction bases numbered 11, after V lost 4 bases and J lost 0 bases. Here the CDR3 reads CASSNVRLAGGSSTDTQYF. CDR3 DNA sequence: TGTGCCAGCAGCAACGTTCGACTAGCGGGGGGCTCTAGCACAGATACGCAGTATTTT.

In DNA, the CDR3 is TGTGCCAGCAGCCCCCAGGGCCAGAGAAATTCACCCCTCCACTTT. Translating gives CASSPQGQRNSPLHF. V gene TRBV4-2 combines with J gene TRBJ1-6, with a weak D call TRBD1 (5 bases). Trimming left V 4 bases short and J 7 bases short, with 14 bases between. The germline gives CDR1 LGHNA, CDR2 YNFKEQ. The CDR3 sequence is 15 residues long.

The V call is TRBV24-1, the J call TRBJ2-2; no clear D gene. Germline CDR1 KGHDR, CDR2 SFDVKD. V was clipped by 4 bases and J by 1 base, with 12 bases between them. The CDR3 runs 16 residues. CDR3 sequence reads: CATSDPTNGNTGELFF. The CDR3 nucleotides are TGTGCCACCAGTGACCCCACAAATGGGAACACCGGGGAGCTGTTTTTT.